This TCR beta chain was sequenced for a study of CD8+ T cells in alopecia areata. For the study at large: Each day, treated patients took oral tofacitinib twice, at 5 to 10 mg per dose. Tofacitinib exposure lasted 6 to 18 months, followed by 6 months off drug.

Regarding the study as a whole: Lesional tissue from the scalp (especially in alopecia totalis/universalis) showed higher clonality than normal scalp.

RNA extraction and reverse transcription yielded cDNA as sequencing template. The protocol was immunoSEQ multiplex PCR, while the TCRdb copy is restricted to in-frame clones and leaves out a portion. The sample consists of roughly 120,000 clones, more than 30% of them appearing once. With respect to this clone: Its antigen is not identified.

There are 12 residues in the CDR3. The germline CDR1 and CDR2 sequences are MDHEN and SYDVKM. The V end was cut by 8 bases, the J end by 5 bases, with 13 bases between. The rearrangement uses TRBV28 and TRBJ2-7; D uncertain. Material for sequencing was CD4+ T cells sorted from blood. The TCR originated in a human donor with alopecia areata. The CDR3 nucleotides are TGTGCCAGCTCCATCGGTCGGGACGAGCAGTACTTC. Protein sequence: CASSIGRDEQYF.